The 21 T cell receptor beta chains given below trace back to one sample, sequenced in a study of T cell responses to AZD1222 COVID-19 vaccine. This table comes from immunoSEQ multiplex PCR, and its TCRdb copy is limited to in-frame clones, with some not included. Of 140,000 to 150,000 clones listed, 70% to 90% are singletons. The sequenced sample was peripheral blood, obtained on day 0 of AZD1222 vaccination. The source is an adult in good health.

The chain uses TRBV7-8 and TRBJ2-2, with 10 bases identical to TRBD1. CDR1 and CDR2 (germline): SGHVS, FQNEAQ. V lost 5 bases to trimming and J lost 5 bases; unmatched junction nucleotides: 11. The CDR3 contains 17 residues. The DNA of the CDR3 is TGTGCCAGCAGCCACGGGGGGACAGGGGTATCAACCGGGGAGCTGTTTTTT. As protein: CASSHGGTGVSTGELFF.

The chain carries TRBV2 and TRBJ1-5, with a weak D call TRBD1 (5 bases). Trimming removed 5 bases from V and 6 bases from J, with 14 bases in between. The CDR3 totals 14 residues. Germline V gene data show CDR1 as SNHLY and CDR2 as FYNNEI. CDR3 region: CASSPDGTRQPQHF. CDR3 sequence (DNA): TGTGCCAGCAGTCCTGACGGGACTCGTCAGCCCCAGCATTTT.

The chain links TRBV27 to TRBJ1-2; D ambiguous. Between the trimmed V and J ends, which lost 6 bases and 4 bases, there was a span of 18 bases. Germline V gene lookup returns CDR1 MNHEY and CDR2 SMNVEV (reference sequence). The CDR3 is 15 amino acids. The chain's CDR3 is CASSHAGRTLYGYTF. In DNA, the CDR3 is TGTGCCAGCAGCCATGCAGGCCGAACCCTCTATGGCTACACCTTC.

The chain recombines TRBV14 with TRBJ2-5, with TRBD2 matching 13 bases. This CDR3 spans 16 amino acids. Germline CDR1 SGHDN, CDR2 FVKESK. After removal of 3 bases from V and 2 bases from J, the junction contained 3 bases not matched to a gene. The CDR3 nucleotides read TGTGCCAGCAGCCACTTGACTAGCGGGGGGCAAGAGACCCAGTACTTC. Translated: CASSHLTSGGQETQYF.

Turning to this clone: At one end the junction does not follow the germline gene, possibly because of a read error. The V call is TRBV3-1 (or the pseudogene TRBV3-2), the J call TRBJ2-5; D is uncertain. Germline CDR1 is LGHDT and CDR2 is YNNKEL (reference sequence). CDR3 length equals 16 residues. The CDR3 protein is CASSQDLQAPQGTQYF. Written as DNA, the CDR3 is TGTGCCAGCAGCCAAGACCTTCAGGCACCCCAAGGGACCCAGTACTTC.

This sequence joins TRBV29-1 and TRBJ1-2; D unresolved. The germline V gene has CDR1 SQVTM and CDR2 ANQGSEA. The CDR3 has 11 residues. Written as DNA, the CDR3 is TGCAGACAACCGGAACTTTATGGCTACACCTTC. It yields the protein CRQPELYGYTF.

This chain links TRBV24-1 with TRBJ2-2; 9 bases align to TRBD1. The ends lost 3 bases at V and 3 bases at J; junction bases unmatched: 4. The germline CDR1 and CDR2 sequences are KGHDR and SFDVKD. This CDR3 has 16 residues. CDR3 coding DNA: TGTGCCACCAGTGATGCCACAGGGGGCTACACCGGGGAGCTGTTTTTT. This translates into CATSDATGGYTGELFF.

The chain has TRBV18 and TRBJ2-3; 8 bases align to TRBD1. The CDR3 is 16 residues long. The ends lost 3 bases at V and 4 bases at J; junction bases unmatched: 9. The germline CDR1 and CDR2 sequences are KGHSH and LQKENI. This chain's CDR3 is CASSPPQTGEADTQYF. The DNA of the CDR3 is TGTGCCAGCTCACCCCCACAGACAGGGGAAGCAGATACGCAGTATTTT. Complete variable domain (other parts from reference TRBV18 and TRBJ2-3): NAGVMQNPRHLVRRRGQEARLRCSPMKGHSHVYWYRQLPEEGLKFMVYLQKENIIDESGMPKERFSAEFPKEGPSILRIQQVVRGDSAAYFCASSPPQTGEADTQYFGPGTRLTVL.

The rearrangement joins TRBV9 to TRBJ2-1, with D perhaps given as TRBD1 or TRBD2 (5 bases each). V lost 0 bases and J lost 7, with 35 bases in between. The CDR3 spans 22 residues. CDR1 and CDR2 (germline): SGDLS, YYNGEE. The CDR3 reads CASSVELRGALSGLRVGNEQFF. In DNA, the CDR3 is TGTGCCAGCAGCGTAGAGCTTAGGGGTGCGCTATCCGGGTTGAGGGTAGGGAATGAGCAGTTCTTC.

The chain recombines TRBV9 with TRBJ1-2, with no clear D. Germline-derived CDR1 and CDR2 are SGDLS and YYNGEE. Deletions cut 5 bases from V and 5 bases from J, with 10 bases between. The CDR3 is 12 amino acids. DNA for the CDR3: TGTGCCAGCAGGTGGCGGAGTTATGGCTACACCTTC. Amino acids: CASRWRSYGYTF.

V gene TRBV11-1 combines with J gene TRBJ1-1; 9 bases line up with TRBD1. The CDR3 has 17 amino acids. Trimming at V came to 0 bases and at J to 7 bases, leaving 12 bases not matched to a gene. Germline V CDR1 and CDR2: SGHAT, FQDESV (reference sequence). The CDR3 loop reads CASSLALTGQGPGEAFF. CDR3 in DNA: TGTGCCAGCAGCTTAGCCCTTACCGGACAGGGGCCGGGTGAAGCTTTCTTT.

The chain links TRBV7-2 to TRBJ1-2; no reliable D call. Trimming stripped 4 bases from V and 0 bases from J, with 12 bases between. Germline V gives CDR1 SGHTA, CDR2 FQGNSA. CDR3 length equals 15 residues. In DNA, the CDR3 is TGTGCCAGCAGCTCGCCCGCTTCCACTAACTATGGCTACACCTTC. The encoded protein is CASSSPASTNYGYTF.

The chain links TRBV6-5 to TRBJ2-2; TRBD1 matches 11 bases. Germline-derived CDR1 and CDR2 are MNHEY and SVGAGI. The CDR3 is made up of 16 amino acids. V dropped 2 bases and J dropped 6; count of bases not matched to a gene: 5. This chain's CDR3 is CASSYADRGPAGELFF. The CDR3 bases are TGTGCCAGCAGTTACGCGGACAGGGGGCCGGCCGGGGAGCTGTTTTTT.

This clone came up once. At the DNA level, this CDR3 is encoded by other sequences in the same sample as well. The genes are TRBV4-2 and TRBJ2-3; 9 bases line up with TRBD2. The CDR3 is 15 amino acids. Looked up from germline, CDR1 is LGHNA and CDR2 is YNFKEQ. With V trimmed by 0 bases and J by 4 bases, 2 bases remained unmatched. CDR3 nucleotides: TGTGCCAGCAGCCAAGAGCGGGGGGGCCCAGATACGCAGTATTTT. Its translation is CASSQERGGPDTQYF.

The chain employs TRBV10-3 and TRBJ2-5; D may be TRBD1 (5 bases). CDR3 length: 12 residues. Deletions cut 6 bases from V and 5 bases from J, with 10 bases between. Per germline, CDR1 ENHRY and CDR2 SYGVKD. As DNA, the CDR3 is TGTGCCATCAGCCCAGGGCTGGAGACCCAGTACTTC. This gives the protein CAISPGLETQYF.

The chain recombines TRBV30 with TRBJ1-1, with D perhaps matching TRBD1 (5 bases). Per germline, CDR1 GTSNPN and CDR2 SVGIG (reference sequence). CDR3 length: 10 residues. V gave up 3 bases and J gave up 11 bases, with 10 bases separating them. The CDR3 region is CAWSQGSAFF. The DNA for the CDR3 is TGTGCCTGGAGCCAGGGTTCCGCTTTCTTT.

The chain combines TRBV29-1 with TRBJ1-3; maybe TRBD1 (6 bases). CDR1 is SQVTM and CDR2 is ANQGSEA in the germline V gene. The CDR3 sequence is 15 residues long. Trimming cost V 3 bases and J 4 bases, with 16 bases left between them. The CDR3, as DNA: TGCAGCGTTGAGCGGATAGGGGGTTCCGGAAACACCATATATTTT. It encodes CSVERIGGSGNTIYF.

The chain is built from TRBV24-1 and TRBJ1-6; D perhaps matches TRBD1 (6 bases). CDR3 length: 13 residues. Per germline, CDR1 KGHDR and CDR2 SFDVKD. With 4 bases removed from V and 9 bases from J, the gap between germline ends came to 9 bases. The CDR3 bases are TGTGCCACCAGTGAAACAGGGACTTCACCCCTCCACTTT. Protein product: CATSETGTSPLHF.

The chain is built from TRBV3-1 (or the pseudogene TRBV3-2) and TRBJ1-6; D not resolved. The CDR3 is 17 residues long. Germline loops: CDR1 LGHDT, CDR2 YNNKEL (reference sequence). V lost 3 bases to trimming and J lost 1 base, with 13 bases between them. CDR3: CASSHNPRLSYNSPLHF. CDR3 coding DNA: TGTGCCAGCAGCCATAACCCCCGTTTGTCCTATAATTCACCCCTCCACTTT.

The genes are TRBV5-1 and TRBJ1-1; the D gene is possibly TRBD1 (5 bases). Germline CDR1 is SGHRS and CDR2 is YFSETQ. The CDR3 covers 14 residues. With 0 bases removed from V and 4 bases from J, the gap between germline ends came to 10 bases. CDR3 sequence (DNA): TGCGCCAGCAGCTTGGCCTCGGGGCCCACTGAAGCTTTCTTT. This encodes CASSLASGPTEAFF.

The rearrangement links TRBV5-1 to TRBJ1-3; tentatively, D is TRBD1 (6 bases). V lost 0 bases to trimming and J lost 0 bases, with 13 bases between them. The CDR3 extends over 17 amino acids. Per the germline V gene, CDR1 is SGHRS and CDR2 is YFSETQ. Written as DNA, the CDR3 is TGCGCCAGCAGCTTGGTTCCGACAGGCCTCTCTGGAAACACCATATATTTT. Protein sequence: CASSLVPTGLSGNTIYF.